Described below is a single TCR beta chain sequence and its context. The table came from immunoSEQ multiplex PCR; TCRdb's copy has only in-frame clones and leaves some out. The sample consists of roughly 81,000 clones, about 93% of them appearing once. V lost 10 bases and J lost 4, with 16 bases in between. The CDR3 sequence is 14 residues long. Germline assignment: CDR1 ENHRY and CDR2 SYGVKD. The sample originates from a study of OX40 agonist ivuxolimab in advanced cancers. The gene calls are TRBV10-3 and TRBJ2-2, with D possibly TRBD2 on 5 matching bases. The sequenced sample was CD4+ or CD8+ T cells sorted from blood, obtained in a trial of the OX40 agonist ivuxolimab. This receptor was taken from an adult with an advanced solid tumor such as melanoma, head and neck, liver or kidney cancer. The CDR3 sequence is CATQGLGVTGELFF. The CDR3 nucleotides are TGTGCCACCCAAGGTCTCGGGGTCACCGGGGAGCTGTTTTTT.